The entry below gives a single T cell receptor (beta chain) sequence along with its context. Its matching antigen is unknown. The repertoire was sequenced with immunoSEQ multiplex PCR; TCRdb's copy has only in-frame clones and lacks some. The top ten clones hold more than 1.5% of a sample with around 110,000 clones, roughly nine tenths of them seen once. The germline V gene encodes CDR1 SNHLY and CDR2 FYNNEI. V lost 5 bases, J lost 2 bases, and 7 bases stayed unmatched. The CDR3 loop spans 15 amino acids. This entry belongs to a study of T cell responses to AZD1222 COVID-19 vaccine. Study-level results: Among the donors, most were white British and more were female, and clonal diversity was possibly underestimated.

This receptor was obtained from an adult who received the AZD1222 COVID-19 vaccine. The input for sequencing was peripheral blood, taken 28 days after the second AZD1222 dose. J is TRBJ1-1 and V is TRBV2; 8 nucleotides line up with TRBD1. CDR3 amino acids: CASSLDRAGNTEAFF. Written as DNA, the CDR3 is TGTGCCAGCAGTCTGGACAGGGCAGGTAACACTGAAGCTTTCTTT.